This entry describes one T cell receptor (beta chain). The target antigen is unknown. The CDR3 end shows no conserved phenylalanine or tryptophan, and so a read error is likely. This specimen comes from a study of glioma-infiltrating T cells. The iRepertoire nested amplicon-rescue multiplex PCR amplified TCR alpha and beta CDR3s from RNA. A single record per CDR3 protein comes from TCRdb applying MiXCR to the multiplex PCR reads. This sample has approximately 11,000 distinct CDR3 sequences, with 26% found just once. Findings and limits, study-wide: Tissue-blood divergence was below expectation in non-neoplastic patients, above in gliomas. Only very few CDR3 sequences appeared in both tissue and blood.

V was shortened by 6 bases and J by 1 base, with 7 bases between the two germline ends. Germline V gives CDR1 SGHRS, CDR2 YFSETQ. The CDR3 contains 12 residues. This sequence originates from a human donor with low-grade glioma or glioblastoma, undergoing nonglioma brain surgery, or in good health (not recorded which). The chain carries TRBV5-1 and TRBJ1-1, with TRBD1 as a possible D gene (5 bases). Sequencing used glioma tissue, nonneoplastic brain tissue, or PBMCs (not recorded which). CDR3 amino acids: CASTGQNTEAFL. The CDR3 DNA sequence: TGCGCCAGCACAGGGCAGAACACTGAAGCTTTCCTT.